The 28 T cell receptor beta chains in this list originate from one sample, sequenced in a study of cytomegalovirus exposure and HLA in healthy donors. The PCR used 60 Vbeta and 13 Jbeta primers. Produced via immunoSEQ multiplex PCR; TCRdb's table is partial and in-frame only. There are 130,000 or so clones in the sample; about three quarters occur only once, and over 5% lies in the top ten. The sequenced sample was PBMCs. The receptors come from a man between 40 and 49 years old in good health and CMV-seropositive.

The J gene is TRBJ2-7, the V gene TRBV5-1; TRBD2 matches at 12 bases. This CDR3 comprises 17 residues. The germline V gene encodes CDR1 SGHRS and CDR2 YFSETQ. The J segment lost 2 bases and the V segment lost 1 base, leaving 7 bases of the junction unmatched. CDR3 nucleotides: TGCGCCAGCAGCTTGACACTAGCGGGGGGTTCGCCCTACGAGCAGTACTTC. Protein sequence: CASSLTLAGGSPYEQYF.

J is TRBJ1-1 and V is TRBV28; D may be TRBD1 (5 bases). The CDR3 is 13 residues long. V lost 6 bases, J lost 4 bases, and 12 bases lay in between. Germline V gene sequence: CDR1 MDHEN, CDR2 SYDVKM. The CDR3: CASSAGMGTEAFF. In DNA form, the CDR3 reads TGTGCCAGCAGCGCAGGGATGGGCACTGAAGCTTTCTTT.

This chain links TRBV7-9 with TRBJ1-5; D call uncertain. CDR1 and CDR2 from the germline V gene are SEHNR and FQNEAQ (reference sequence). The V and J ends lost 5 bases and 4 bases respectively, with 9 bases between them. The CDR3 totals 13 residues. CDR3 DNA: TGTGCCAGCAGCCACGGACTTAATCAGCCCCAGCATTTT. As protein: CASSHGLNQPQHF. Complete variable domain (other parts from reference TRBV7-9 and TRBJ1-5): DTGVSQNPRHKITKRGQNVTFRCDPISEHNRLYWYRQTLGQGPEFLTYFQNEAQLEKSRLLSDRFSAERPKGSFSTLEIQRTEQGDSAMYLCASSHGLNQPQHFGDGTRLSIL.

V usage is TRBV28 and J usage is TRBJ1-1; 7 bases are shared with TRBD1. The CDR3 contains 15 residues. Germline V CDR1 and CDR2: MDHEN, SYDVKM. Trimming cost V 5 bases and J 5 bases; bases outside gene matches: 11. The CDR3 region has the DNA TGTGCCAGCAGTCCCCTGACAGGGAGGCGTACTGAAGCTTTCTTT. Protein product: CASSPLTGRRTEAFF.

This chain uses TRBV11-2 with TRBJ1-5; D gene unclear. V was trimmed by 0 bases and J by 0 bases, leaving 3 bases between them. The germline V gene encodes CDR1 SGHAT and CDR2 FQNNGV. The CDR3 spans 14 residues. CDR3 DNA: TGTGCCAGCAGCTTAGATTATAGCAATCAGCCCCAGCATTTT. It specifies CASSLDYSNQPQHF.

The V gene is TRBV15, the J gene TRBJ2-1; D is possibly TRBD2 (5 bases). The V gene lost 3 bases and the J gene lost 5 bases, with 8 bases spanning the gap. Germline lookup yields CDR1 LNHNV and CDR2 YYDKDF (reference sequence). The CDR3 runs 13 residues. The CDR3 coding sequence is TGTGCCACCAGCAGGAGGGCTGACAATGAGCAGTTCTTC. This encodes CATSRRADNEQFF. Full variable domain (remainder filled in from reference TRBV15 and TRBJ2-1): DAMVIQNPRYQVTQFGKPVTLSCSQTLNHNVMYWYQQKSSQAPKLLFHYYDKDFNNEADTPDNFQSRRPNTSFCFLDIRSPGLGDTAMYLCATSRRADNEQFFGPGTRLTVL.

A few counts support this clone. The rearrangement joins TRBV28 to TRBJ1-4; unclear D gene. Germline lookup yields CDR1 MDHEN and CDR2 SYDVKM. Trimming stripped 10 bases from V and 0 bases from J, with 9 bases between. The CDR3 spans 13 residues. CDR3 nucleotides: TGTGCCACCACACCAGCAACTAATGAAAAACTGTTTTTT. This translates into CATTPATNEKLFF.

This clone came up a few times. The chain uses TRBV10-1 and TRBJ2-1; 11 bases agree with TRBD2. This CDR3 spans 14 amino acids. J was trimmed by 6 bases and V by 4 bases; bases with no gene match: 2. Germline V gene data show CDR1 as WNHNN and CDR2 as SYGVQD (reference sequence). In nucleotides, the CDR3 is TGCGCCAGCAGTGGTAGCGGGAGGGCCAATGAGCAGTTCTTC. This gives the protein CASSGSGRANEQFF.

The V gene is TRBV9, the J gene TRBJ2-2; 8 bases map to TRBD1. The germline V gene has CDR1 SGDLS and CDR2 YYNGEE. The CDR3 runs to 14 residues. The trim removed 3 bases at V and 5 bases at J, leaving 3 bases unmatched. The CDR3 protein is CASSAGGNTGELFF. CDR3 DNA: TGTGCCAGCAGCGCAGGGGGCAATACCGGGGAGCTGTTTTTT.

The chain joins TRBV15 to TRBJ2-1, with D perhaps matching TRBD1 (5 bases). The V and J ends lost 0 bases and 12 bases respectively, with 12 bases between them. Looked up from germline, CDR1 is LNHNV and CDR2 is YYDKDF (reference sequence). This CDR3 comprises 13 residues. The chain's CDR3 is CATSRDLKGWQFF. The CDR3 DNA sequence: TGTGCCACCAGCAGAGATCTTAAGGGGTGGCAGTTCTTC.

This chain connects TRBV5-4 to TRBJ1-2, with D hard to call. The CDR3 has 14 amino acids. CDR1 is SGHNT, CDR2 YYREEE, per germline (reference sequence). The V gene lost 1 base and the J gene lost 4 bases, with 11 bases spanning the gap. In DNA, the CDR3 is TGTGCCAGCAGCTTGACCCGTAATAGCTATGGCTACACCTTC. Protein sequence: CASSLTRNSYGYTF.

The chain carries TRBV4-1 and TRBJ2-1, with D possibly matching TRBD2 (6 bases). With 4 bases removed from V and 12 bases from J, the gap between germline ends came to 16 bases. Germline CDR1 MGHRA, CDR2 YSYEKL. The CDR3 sequence is 13 residues long. The CDR3 DNA reads TGCGCCAGCAGCCGCGGGACCGCCGATTGGCAGTTCTTC. Translated: CASSRGTADWQFF.

As for this clone: It is likely a read error: a sequence one base away is far more abundant. The chain combines TRBV7-9 with TRBJ1-2; 9 positions agree with TRBD1. The CDR3 is made up of 15 amino acids. Per germline, CDR1 SEHNR and CDR2 FQNEAQ (reference sequence). Written as DNA, the CDR3 is TGTTCCAGCAGTCATCGGGGACAGGGCAACTATGGCTACACCTTC. This gives the protein CSSSHRGQGNYGYTF.

V and J are TRBV6-5 and TRBJ2-1, with D perhaps TRBD1 (6 bases). CDR1 and CDR2 from the germline V gene are MNHEY and SVGAGI. V was shortened by 3 bases and J by 6 bases, with 12 bases between the two germline ends. The CDR3 sequence is 14 residues long. CDR3 sequence: CASSYWGPGNEQFF. The CDR3 DNA sequence: TGTGCCAGCAGTTATTGGGGGCCCGGCAATGAGCAGTTCTTC.

This clone was seen a handful of times. This chain connects TRBV5-4 to TRBJ2-7; 8 bases fit TRBD1. CDR1 is SGHNT and CDR2 is YYREEE in the germline V gene (reference sequence). After removal of 4 bases from V and 4 bases from J, the junction contained 4 bases not matched to a gene. The CDR3 is 13 amino acids. DNA of the CDR3: TGTGCCAGCAGCGACAGGGGAAGGTACGAGCAGTACTTC. This sequence encodes CASSDRGRYEQYF.

This sequence joins TRBV19 and TRBJ1-2, with 8 bases identical to TRBD1. Germline-derived CDR1 and CDR2 are LNHDA and SQIVND (reference sequence). Unmatched junction bases numbered 7, after V lost 3 bases and J lost 7 bases. This CDR3 is built from 14 residues. The chain's CDR3 is CASSMQGANGGYTF. CDR3 DNA: TGTGCCAGTAGTATGCAGGGGGCAAATGGTGGCTACACCTTC.

This rearrangement joins TRBV7-9 to TRBJ2-5; possibly TRBD2 for D (6 bases). This CDR3 has 13 residues. V shed 5 bases and J shed 2 bases, with 9 bases lying between them. Germline loops: CDR1 SEHNR, CDR2 FQNEAQ (reference sequence). The CDR3 here is CASSRGGQETQYF. DNA of the CDR3: TGTGCCAGCAGCCGGGGAGGTCAAGAGACCCAGTACTTC.

The rearrangement links TRBV27 to TRBJ1-5, with a tentative D call TRBD1 (5 bases). The V end was cut by 6 bases, the J end by 6 bases, with 12 bases between. Germline V CDR1 and CDR2: MNHEY, SMNVEV (reference sequence). CDR3 length: 13 residues. The CDR3 coding sequence is TGTGCCAGCAGACAAAAAGGGGCTCAGCCCCAGCATTTT. This codes for CASRQKGAQPQHF.

This clone appeared a few times. The J gene is TRBJ2-3, the V gene TRBV9; maybe TRBD1 (6 bases). The CDR3 covers 15 residues. The V end was cut by 3 bases, the J end by 6 bases, with 17 bases between. Germline V lookup: CDR1 SGDLS, CDR2 YYNGEE. The CDR3 region has the DNA TGTGCCAGCAGCGATAACGTACAGGGATCCGATACGCAGTATTTT. It translates to CASSDNVQGSDTQYF.

The chain employs TRBV7-8 and TRBJ1-1, with a tentative D call TRBD1 (6 bases). Germline V gives CDR1 SGHVS, CDR2 FQNEAQ. The CDR3 consists of 14 residues. Trimming took off 3 bases at V and 5 bases at J, with 13 bases between the two ends. CDR3 DNA sequence: TGTGCCAGCAGCTTGGGCAGGGGACGGACTGAAGCTTTCTTT. This codes for CASSLGRGRTEAFF.

The genes are TRBV28 and TRBJ1-5, with D unresolved. Germline V CDR1 and CDR2: MDHEN, SYDVKM. With 1 base removed from V and 7 bases from J, the gap between germline ends came to 11 bases. The CDR3 covers 14 residues. The CDR3 sequence is CASSLLPENQPQHF. For the CDR3, the DNA is TGTGCCAGCAGTTTATTACCGGAGAACCAGCCCCAGCATTTT.

The V call is TRBV27, the J call TRBJ2-7, with TRBD1 matching 7 bases. V shed 5 bases, J shed 4 bases, and the junction held 11 bases outside the gene matches. The CDR3 has 15 residues. The germline V gene has CDR1 MNHEY and CDR2 SMNVEV (reference sequence). CDR3 nucleotide sequence: TGTGCCAGCAGTCCCCGGGACAGCCCGACGTACGAGCAGTACTTC. Its protein is CASSPRDSPTYEQYF.

This clone was counted a single time. The CDR3 protein is CASSPPGLFSYEQYF. The CDR3 DNA reads as TGTGCCAGCTCACCACCGGGACTCTTCTCCTACGAGCAGTACTTC. This chain connects TRBV18 to TRBJ2-7, with D possibly being TRBD2 (6 bases). Germline CDR1 KGHSH, CDR2 LQKENI. Trimming pared 0 bases from V and 0 bases from J, leaving 9 bases between. The CDR3 loop spans 15 amino acids. Combining the CDR3 with reference TRBV18 and TRBJ2-7 gives the whole variable domain NAGVMQNPRHLVRRRGQEARLRCSPMKGHSHVYWYRQLPEEGLKFMVYLQKENIIDESGMPKERFSAEFPKEGPSILRIQQVVRGDSAAYFCASSPPGLFSYEQYFGPGTRLTVT.

V is TRBV27 and J is TRBJ2-3; 12 nucleotides match TRBD2. CDR3 size: 16 residues. CDR1 and CDR2 from the germline V gene are MNHEY and SMNVEV (reference sequence). V dropped 5 bases and J dropped 2; count of bases not matched to a gene: 5. CDR3 amino acids: CASSPLAGGLTDTQYF. The CDR3 coding sequence is TGTGCCAGCAGTCCACTAGCGGGAGGACTCACAGATACGCAGTATTTT.

Points on this clone: The junction departs from the called germline gene at one end, perhaps through a read error. J is TRBJ2-7 and V is TRBV7-9; 8 bases match TRBD1. The CDR3 spans 18 residues. CDR1 is SEHNR, CDR2 FQNEAQ, per germline (reference sequence). DNA of the CDR3: TGTTCCAGCAGCTTAGGACAGGGTTTTGGTCCCGGGGATTACGAGCAGTACTTC. It codes for CSSSLGQGFGPGDYEQYF.

The genes are TRBV4-2 and TRBJ2-5; TRBD2 agrees at 10 bases. V trimming: 1 base; J trimming: 5 bases; junction bases outside the gene matches: 10. Per the germline V gene, CDR1 is LGHNA and CDR2 is YNFKEQ. This CDR3 has 17 residues. The CDR3 nucleotides read TGTGCCAGCAGCCAAGCGGCAGCGGGGGGGCCTGGGGAGACCCAGTACTTC. This gives the protein CASSQAAAGGPGETQYF.

This clone was detected only a few times. This sequence joins TRBV2 and TRBJ1-1; the D gene is possibly TRBD1 (5 bases). Per germline, CDR1 SNHLY and CDR2 FYNNEI. Trimming pared 1 base from V and 6 bases from J, leaving 6 bases between. This CDR3 has 12 residues. Here the CDR3 DNA reads TGTGCCAGCAGTGAAGTAGGGGCTGAAGCTTTCTTT. Translated: CASSEVGAEAFF.

The V gene is TRBV27, the J gene TRBJ2-1; possible D gene TRBD1, 5 bases. Trimming left V 5 bases short and J 7 bases short, with 15 bases between. CDR1 and CDR2 (germline): MNHEY, SMNVEV (reference sequence). The CDR3 length is 14 residues. The CDR3 DNA is TGTGCCAGCAGTCCGAGGATGGGGCGGAATGAGCAGTTCTTC. It yields the protein CASSPRMGRNEQFF.